Following are 5 T cell receptor beta chains from one sample sequenced in a study of blood T cell repertoires in COVID-19 (dated by TCRdb to 2018 to 2021). Library preparation employed the immunoSEQ multiplex PCR assay. TCRdb holds this immuneACCESS table with in-frame rearrangements only. Some clones are missing; in checked studies, unresolved V genes explain under half, and the rest has no known cause. The sample records roughly 200,000 clones, approximately 80% of which are singletons. Around 6.7% of the sample rests with the top ten. What was sequenced was peripheral blood. These TCRs come from a woman between 35 and 50 years old with COVID-19, enrolled during active disease.

The sample holds a few counts of this clone. The CDR3 nucleotides are TGTGCCAGCAACTTGGACAGGGGGCTTTCACCCCTCCACTTT. It translates to CASNLDRGLSPLHF. The chain employs TRBV28 and TRBJ1-6; 11 positions agree with TRBD1. From germline, CDR1 is MDHEN and CDR2 SYDVKM. Trimming took 7 bases from V and 9 from J; bases not matched to a gene: 5. The CDR3 runs 14 residues. Full variable domain (missing parts from reference TRBV28 and TRBJ1-6): DVKVTQSSRYLVKRTGEKVFLECVQDMDHENMFWYRQDPGLGLRLIYFSYDVKMKEKGDIPEGYSVSREKKERFSLILESASTNQTSMYLCASNLDRGLSPLHFGNGTRLTVT.

The sample holds one count of this clone. The chain has TRBV6-5 and TRBJ2-7; 7 bases line up with TRBD1. V dropped 4 bases and J dropped 5; count of bases not matched to a gene: 11. The CDR3 consists of 15 residues. Germline V CDR1 and CDR2: MNHEY, SVGAGI. In DNA form, the CDR3 reads TGTGCCAGCAGTTTCCCCGAGACAGGGCACCACGAGCAGTACTTC. As protein: CASSFPETGHHEQYF.

This rearrangement joins TRBV4-1 to TRBJ1-3; 7 positions agree with TRBD1. The CDR3 spans 17 residues. The V segment lost 4 bases and the J segment 0 bases; nucleotides outside the gene matches: 9. Germline V lookup: CDR1 MGHRA, CDR2 YSYEKL. The CDR3: CASSPDRTGRSGNTIYF. CDR3 sequence (DNA): TGCGCCAGCAGCCCCGATCGGACAGGCCGCTCTGGAAACACCATATATTTT.

The V call is TRBV11-2, the J call TRBJ1-4; 9 positions agree with TRBD1. The junction had 5 bases not matched to a gene; V was cut back by 3 bases and J by 6 bases. The germline V gene encodes CDR1 SGHAT and CDR2 FQNNGV. The CDR3 spans 15 residues. CDR3 nucleotides: TGTGCCAGCAGCTTCCGACAGGGGGTAGATGAAAAACTGTTTTTT. Encoded protein: CASSFRQGVDEKLFF.

V gene TRBV5-1 combines with J gene TRBJ2-5; TRBD2 might be the D (6 bases). The length of the CDR3 is 14 residues. Germline V gene sequence: CDR1 SGHRS, CDR2 YFSETQ. The V end lost 0 bases, the J end lost 2 bases, and 8 bases lay between the germline ends. The CDR3 DNA reads as TGCGCCAGCAGCTTGGGTAGCGGACAAGAGACCCAGTACTTC. Protein product: CASSLGSGQETQYF.